These T cell receptor beta chains were read from a single sample in a study of T cell repertoires in cytomegalovirus infection. The antigens of these receptors remain unknown. TCRdb called the reads again in MiXCR, with one record for every CDR3 protein. The sample shows hundreds of thousands of distinct CDR3 sequences, about 42% of them seen only once. The sequenced sample was cultured PBMCs, obtained from culture after CMV antigen stimulation. The origin of the receptors is a human donor in good health (CMV status not recorded). Some clones in this sample may be carry-over from other donors' samples. Both conserved end residues are part of each CDR3. The D gene is left open where the match is weak. Only part of the rows carry a size: once, few, many, or a class if the clone is expanded.

V,size,J,length,D,CDR3,DNA
TRBV7-2,few,TRBJ2-1,14,TRBD1,CASSLAGGVNEQFF,TGTGCCAGCAGCTTAGCAGGGGGCGTTAATGAGCAGTTCTTC
TRBV7-9,few,TRBJ1-1,13,-,CASSLEARREAFF,TGTGCCAGCAGCTTAGAGGCGAGGAGAGAAGCTTTCTTT
TRBV7-9,few,TRBJ2-2,17,TRBD2,CASSDVSGSGDTGELFF,TGTGCCAGCAGTGATGTTAGCGGGAGCGGGGACACCGGGGAGCTGTTTTTT
TRBV6-1,-,TRBJ2-3,15,-,CASSTGGAFTDTQYF,TGTGCCAGCAGTACGGGCGGAGCATTCACAGATACGCAGTATTTT
TRBV2,-,TRBJ1-1,14,-,CASRLGTANTEAFF,TGTGCCAGCAGGTTAGGGACGGCGAACACTGAAGCTTTCTTT
TRBV4-1,few,TRBJ2-1,17,-,CASSLLLRGPKWNEQFF,TGCGCCAGCAGCCTCCTCCTTAGGGGCCCGAAATGGAATGAGCAGTTCTTC
TRBV7-9,-,TRBJ1-4,12,-,CASSPSVEKLFF,TGTGCCAGCAGCCCTTCAGTGGAAAAACTGTTTTTT
TRBV6-5,-,TRBJ1-2,13,-,CASSGAGVGGYTF,TGTGCCAGTTCCGGGGCCGGTGTTGGAGGCTACACCTTC
TRBV24-1,-,TRBJ2-4,14,-,CATSLGVTKNIQYF,TGTGCCACCAGTCTCGGCGTCACCAAAAACATTCAGTACTTC
TRBV7-2,many,TRBJ2-6,19,-,CASSSHRYRQDSGANVLTF,TGTGCCAGCAGCTCCCACCGATACCGACAGGACTCTGGGGCCAACGTCCTGACTTTC
TRBV12-5,-,TRBJ1-5,13,-,CASAGGDLQPQHF,TGTGCTAGTGCTGGCGGAGACCTTCAGCCCCAGCATTTT
TRBV15,-,TRBJ2-1,14,-,CATSPRTEYNEQFF,TGTGCCACCAGCCCCCGGACCGAGTACAATGAGCAGTTCTTC
TRBV19,-,TRBJ1-5,13,-,CASSPLDGGPQHF,TGTGCCAGTAGTCCCTTGGACGGAGGGCCCCAGCATTTT
TRBV7-8,-,TRBJ1-1,15,-,CASSSRRLGTTEAFF,TGTGCCAGCAGCTCTCGTAGGTTGGGGACCACTGAAGCTTTCTTT
TRBV7-8,-,TRBJ2-5,16,-,CASSLEGGASRETQYF,TGTGCCAGCAGCTTAGAAGGCGGTGCTAGCAGGGAGACCCAGTACTTC
TRBV10-3,-,TRBJ2-3,15,-,CAPVGTGPSTDTQYF,TGTGCCCCAGTCGGGACGGGACCTAGCACAGATACGCAGTATTTT
TRBV4-1,few,TRBJ2-1,14,-,CASSQVGVHGEQFF,TGCGCCAGCAGCCAAGTGGGAGTCCACGGTGAGCAGTTCTTC
TRBV20-1,-,TRBJ2-5,13,-,CSAPLGVQETQYF,TGCAGTGCTCCGCTCGGGGTCCAAGAGACCCAGTACTTC
TRBV27,once,TRBJ2-1,14,TRBD2,CASSPSTSLAEQFF,TGTGCCAGCAGTCCCTCGACTAGCTTGGCTGAGCAGTTCTTC
TRBV20-1,-,TRBJ1-6,15,-,CSASPLEGRDSPLHF,TGCAGTGCTAGTCCCCTTGAGGGTAGGGATTCACCCCTCCACTTT
TRBV12-3/TRBV12-4,few,TRBJ2-5,13,-,CASREDSGETQYF,TGTGCCAGCAGGGAGGATAGCGGAGAGACCCAGTACTTC
TRBV6-1,-,TRBJ2-7,13,TRBD2,CASRDSGTYEQYF,TGTGCCAGTCGAGATAGCGGGACCTACGAGCAGTACTTC
TRBV7-9,-,TRBJ2-7,15,TRBD2,CASSLGTSGLGEQYF,TGTGCCAGCAGCTTGGGGACTAGCGGGCTGGGGGAGCAGTACTTC
TRBV12-3/TRBV12-4,-,TRBJ2-2,12,-,CASSRTAGELFF,TGTGCCAGCAGTCGGACGGCCGGGGAGCTGTTTTTT
TRBV7-9,-,TRBJ2-7,15,TRBD1,CASSGDGQASYEQYF,TGTGCCAGCAGCGGGGACGGACAGGCATCCTACGAGCAGTACTTC
TRBV28,-,TRBJ1-2,13,-,CASSSARQTGYTF,TGTGCCAGCAGTTCGGCCCGCCAGACGGGCTACACCTTC
TRBV19,-,TRBJ1-4,15,TRBD1,CASSILQGASEKLFF,TGTGCCAGTAGTATATTACAGGGGGCGAGTGAAAAACTGTTTTTT